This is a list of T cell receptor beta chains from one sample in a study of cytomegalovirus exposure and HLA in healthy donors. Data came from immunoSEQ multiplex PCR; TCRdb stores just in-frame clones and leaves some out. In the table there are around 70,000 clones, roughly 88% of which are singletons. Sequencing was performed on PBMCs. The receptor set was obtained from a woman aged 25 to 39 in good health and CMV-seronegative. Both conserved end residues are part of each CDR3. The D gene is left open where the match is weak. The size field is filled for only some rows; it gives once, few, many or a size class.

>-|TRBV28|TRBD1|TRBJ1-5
TGTGCCAGCAGTTTATTGACAGGGTCGAATCAGCCCCAGCATTTT
CASSLLTGSNQPQHF
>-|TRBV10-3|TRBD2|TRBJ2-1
TGTGCCATCCACCCGGGACTAGCGGGAGGGAACGCTTACAATGAGCAGTTCTTC
CAIHPGLAGGNAYNEQFF
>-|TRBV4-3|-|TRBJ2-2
TGCGCCAGCAGCCAAGATCTAGGGAGAACCGGGGAGCTGTTTTTT
CASSQDLGRTGELFF
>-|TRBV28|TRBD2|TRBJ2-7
TGTGCCAGCAGTTTGCCGGGACTAGCGGCCTACGAGCAGTACTTC
CASSLPGLAAYEQYF
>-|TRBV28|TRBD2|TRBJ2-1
TGTGCCAGCAGTTTATCTAGCGGGAGGGTTAAGTCCTACAATGAGCAGTTCTTC
CASSLSSGRVKSYNEQFF
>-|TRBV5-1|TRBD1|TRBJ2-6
TGCGCCAGCAGCTCGGCCGGGACAGCACCCTCTGGGGCCAACGTCCTGACTTTC
CASSSAGTAPSGANVLTF
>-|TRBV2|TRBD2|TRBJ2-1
TGTGCCAGCAGTGATCTCAGCGGGGAAGATGAGCAGTTCTTC
CASSDLSGEDEQFF
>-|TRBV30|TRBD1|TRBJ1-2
TGTGCCTGGAGTACGGGACAGGGGGCGGGTGGCTACACCTTC
CAWSTGQGAGGYTF
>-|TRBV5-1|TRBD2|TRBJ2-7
TGCGCCAGCAGCTTGGCCGGGCTAGCGGGAGTACACGAGCAGTACTTC
CASSLAGLAGVHEQYF
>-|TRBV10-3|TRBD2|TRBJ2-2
TGTGCCATCAGGGCTAACCCAGGACTAGCGGGAGCGGGCACCGGGGAGCTGTTTTTT
CAIRANPGLAGAGTGELFF
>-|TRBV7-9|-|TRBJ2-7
TGTGCCAGCAGCTTAGAACCCGGCTACGAGCAGTACTTC
CASSLEPGYEQYF
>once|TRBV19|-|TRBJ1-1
TGTGCCAGTAGTATCTGGGCAGGGAACACTGAAGCTTTCTTT
CASSIWAGNTEAFF
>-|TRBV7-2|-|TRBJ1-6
TGTGCCAGCAGCCCTAGACGGTACTATAATTCACCCCTCCACTTT
CASSPRRYYNSPLHF
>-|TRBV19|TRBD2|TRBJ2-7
TGTGCCAGTAGCCTAGGACTAGCGGAGATCTACGAGCAGTACTTC
CASSLGLAEIYEQYF
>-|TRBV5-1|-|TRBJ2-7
TGCGCCAGCAGCTCAGCGGTAGATTCTAGGACCTACGAGCAGTACTTC
CASSSAVDSRTYEQYF
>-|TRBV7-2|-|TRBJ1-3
TGTGCCAGCAGCTTAGGACCGGCCAGGGTATCTGGAAACACCATATATTTT
CASSLGPARVSGNTIYF
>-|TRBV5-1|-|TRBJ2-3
TGCGCCAGCAGCTCTCACAGAGATACGCAGTATTTT
CASSSHRDTQYF
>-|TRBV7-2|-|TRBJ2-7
TGTGCCAGCAGCCTCCTCGGGAACGAGCAGTACTTC
CASSLLGNEQYF